The 27 T cell receptor beta chains below all came from one sample that was sequenced in a study of vaccination and CD4 T cells after COVID-19. Documented treatment: approximately 9-day PBMC culture with coronavirus spike peptide pools or control peptides (ViraFEST assay). Their antigen targets remain unknown. The assay that was used to sequence DNA from cultured CD4+ T cells was the Oncomine TCR Beta short-read assay. TCRdb re-analysed the PCR reads in MiXCR, keeping a single row per CDR3 protein. This table holds more than 4,000 distinct CDR3 sequences, 48% found once. The sample comprised CD4+ T cells from blood, cultured in vitro. The receptors here all came from a human donor who had recovered from COVID-19.

The chain combines TRBV10-3 with TRBJ2-2; D call uncertain. Trimming took 4 bases from V and 2 from J, leaving 8 bases between them. The CDR3 contains 14 residues. Germline V gene lookup returns CDR1 ENHRY and CDR2 SYGVKD. The chain's CDR3 is CAISGESNTGELFF. Written as DNA, the CDR3 is TGTGCCATCAGTGGTGAGAGTAACACCGGGGAGCTGTTTTTT.

The V call is TRBV20-1, the J call TRBJ2-2; the D is unclear. This CDR3 region has 11 residues. Per germline, CDR1 DFQATT and CDR2 SNEGSKA (reference sequence). V lost 3 bases to trimming and J lost 1 base, with 0 bases between them. CDR3 protein: CSARNTGELFF. The CDR3 DNA reads TGCAGTGCTAGGAACACCGGGGAGCTGTTTTTT.

The chain couples TRBV6-4 to TRBJ2-3; 8 bases are shared with TRBD2. The junction had 5 bases not matched to a gene; V was cut back by 6 bases and J by 3 bases. The CDR3 runs to 14 residues. The germline V gene has CDR1 MRHNA and CDR2 SNTAGT. CDR3 nucleotides: TGTGCCAGCAGACCGACTAGCGTAACAGATACGCAGTATTTT. It is translated as CASRPTSVTDTQYF.

Only a few counts were recorded for this clonotype. This sequence joins TRBV7-8 and TRBJ2-3; 11 nucleotides align to TRBD2. Losses at the gene ends were 1 base for V and 2 bases for J; bases not matched to a gene: 2. The germline V gene has CDR1 SGHVS and CDR2 FQNEAQ. The CDR3 sequence is 16 residues long. In nucleotides, the CDR3 is TGTGCCAGCAGCTTAGTTAGCGGGAGGGCCACAGATACGCAGTATTTT. Translation gives CASSLVSGRATDTQYF.

This clonotype turned up a few times. This chain uses TRBV6-1 with TRBJ2-7; D is uncertain. This CDR3 has 13 amino acids. Germline CDR1 and CDR2: MNHNS and SASEGT. The V end lost 2 bases, the J end lost 2 bases, and 7 bases lay between the germline ends. This CDR3 is CASSELGTYEQYF. The CDR3 DNA reads as TGTGCCAGCAGTGAACTGGGGACCTACGAGCAGTACTTC.

This clonotype has only a few counts. The CDR3 DNA reads as TGTGCCACCAGCAGAGACGGGTCCTATAATTCACCCCTCCACTTT. Protein: CATSRDGSYNSPLHF. V gene TRBV15 combines with J gene TRBJ1-6; D not resolved. With 0 bases removed from V and 1 base from J, the gap between germline ends came to 4 bases. This CDR3 contains 15 residues. Germline V gene data show CDR1 as LNHNV and CDR2 as YYDKDF (reference sequence).

There are a few counts of this clonotype. The rearrangement joins TRBV20-1 to TRBJ2-7, with D possibly being TRBD2 (7 bases). V was shortened by 0 bases and J by 4 bases, with 13 bases between the two germline ends. CDR1 is DFQATT, CDR2 SNEGSKA, per germline (reference sequence). The length of the CDR3 is 14 residues. CDR3 loop: CSARDGGGAYEQYF. CDR3 nucleotide sequence: TGCAGTGCTAGAGATGGAGGGGGGGCTTACGAGCAGTACTTC.

This clonotype was found once. Sequence at one end of the junction differs from germline and may be a read error. The rearrangement links TRBV19 to TRBJ1-6, with unresolved D. From germline, CDR1 is LNHDA and CDR2 SQIVND (reference sequence). CDR3 length equals 14 residues. The CDR3 region has the DNA TGTGCCAGTAGTATCGATAGGTATAATTCACCCCTCCGCTTT. It yields the protein CASSIDRYNSPLRF.

V gene TRBV5-4 combines with J gene TRBJ2-2; 8 positions agree with TRBD2. The CDR3 is 15 residues long. Per the germline V gene, CDR1 is SGHNT and CDR2 is YYREEE (reference sequence). With 4 bases clipped from V and 0 bases from J, the junction kept 2 bases outside the gene matches. CDR3 sequence reads: CASSLAGTNTGELFF. In DNA, the CDR3 is TGTGCCAGCAGCCTAGCGGGCACGAACACCGGGGAGCTGTTTTTT.

The chain carries TRBV7-2 and TRBJ2-7; D may be TRBD1 (7 bases). Germline CDR1 is SGHTA and CDR2 is FQGNSA. V lost 4 bases and J lost 4, with 17 bases in between. This CDR3 is 15 amino acids long. In DNA form, the CDR3 reads TGTGCCAGCAGCTCTGACTACAGGGGAGGTTACGAGCAGTACTTC. It specifies CASSSDYRGGYEQYF. Full variable domain (outside the CDR3, taken from reference TRBV7-2 and TRBJ2-7): GAGVSQSPSNKVTEKGKDVELRCDPISGHTALYWYRQSLGQGLEFLIYFQGNSAPDKSGLPSDRFSAERTGGSVSTLTIQRTQQEDSAVYLCASSSDYRGGYEQYFGPGTRLTVT.

This rearrangement joins TRBV30 to TRBJ2-3; 9 bases align to TRBD2. Germline-derived CDR1 and CDR2 are GTSNPN and SVGIG (reference sequence). The V gene end was trimmed by 3 bases and the J gene end by 0 bases; junction bases not matched to a gene: 7. CDR3 length equals 16 residues. The CDR3 reads CAWSTSGPSSTDTQYF. The CDR3 DNA sequence: TGTGCCTGGAGCACTAGCGGGCCCTCTAGCACAGATACGCAGTATTTT.

V and J are TRBV7-9 and TRBJ2-6, with D unresolved. Trimming took off 5 bases at V and 0 bases at J, with 8 bases between the two ends. The CDR3 contains 15 residues. The V gene's germline CDR1 is SEHNR and CDR2 FQNEAQ (reference sequence). The DNA for the CDR3 is TGTGCCAGCAGCCTTGGATTCTCTGGGGCCAACGTCCTGACTTTC. Its protein product is CASSLGFSGANVLTF.

This clonotype counts as medium-sized. This rearrangement joins TRBV6-5 to TRBJ1-2; TRBD1 matches 11 bases. CDR1 and CDR2 (germline): MNHEY, SVGAGI. Unmatched junction bases numbered 4, after V lost 3 bases and J lost 7 bases. The CDR3 contains 14 residues. The CDR3 nucleotides are TGTGCCAGCAGTTATGGACAGGGGGCTTTTGGCTACACCTTC. It is translated as CASSYGQGAFGYTF.

The chain carries TRBV7-3 and TRBJ2-7; 11 nucleotides line up with TRBD1. The V and J ends lost 5 bases and 7 bases, in that order; junction bases with no gene match: 4. The CDR3 is made up of 13 amino acids. The germline V gene has CDR1 SGHTA and CDR2 FQGTGA. The CDR3, as DNA: TGTGCCAGCAGCCGGGACAGGGGGTGGGAGCAGTACTTC. Translation gives CASSRDRGWEQYF.

The CDR3 sequence is CAISVGQGLGTQYF. The CDR3, as DNA: TGTGCCATCAGTGTGGGCCAGGGTTTGGGGACCCAGTACTTC. This sequence joins TRBV10-3 and TRBJ2-5; TRBD1 might be the D (5 bases). Germline V gene sequence: CDR1 ENHRY, CDR2 SYGVKD. CDR3 length equals 14 residues. V was shortened by 4 bases and J by 7 bases, with 16 bases between the two germline ends.

In this sample, this clonotype turned up a few times. The V call is TRBV28, the J call TRBJ1-1; D not certain. The CDR3 length is 12 residues. CDR1 is MDHEN, CDR2 SYDVKM, per germline. The germline V and J ends were trimmed by 5 bases and 5 bases, with 9 bases remaining between them. The CDR3 loop is CASSLRKTEAFF. The CDR3 bases are TGTGCCAGCAGTCTCAGGAAAACTGAAGCTTTCTTT.

This clonotype has only a few counts. V and J are TRBV6-5 and TRBJ2-7; D might be TRBD1 or TRBD2, each matching 5 bases. Germline V gives CDR1 MNHEY, CDR2 SVGAGI. V lost 4 bases and J lost 4, with 17 bases in between. The CDR3 totals 15 residues. The CDR3 loop reads CASSSRDPGPYEQYF. CDR3 in DNA: TGTGCCAGCAGTTCCCGGGACCCAGGGCCGTACGAGCAGTACTTC.

This chain connects TRBV28 to TRBJ1-5; TRBD1 aligns across 7 bases. Germline V gene sequence: CDR1 MDHEN, CDR2 SYDVKM. With 6 bases clipped from V and 7 bases from J, the junction kept 9 bases outside the gene matches. CDR3 size: 14 residues. The CDR3 nucleotides read TGTGCCAGCAGCAAATTACAGGGGAGGCAGCCCCAGCATTTT. As protein: CASSKLQGRQPQHF.

The chain uses TRBV6-1 and TRBJ2-5, with a possible D match to TRBD1 (6 bases). Germline CDR1 reads MNHNS; CDR2 reads SASEGT. Trimming stripped 3 bases from V and 4 bases from J, with 12 bases between. The CDR3 runs to 14 residues. In nucleotides, the CDR3 is TGTGCCAGCAGTGAGGCGCCACAGGGAGAGACCCAGTACTTC. Translation: CASSEAPQGETQYF.

The chain uses TRBV5-1 and TRBJ1-1; D is unclear. CDR1 and CDR2 from the germline V gene are SGHRS and YFSETQ. V lost 5 bases to trimming and J lost 3 bases, with 11 bases between them. The CDR3 length is 13 residues. CDR3 coding DNA: TGCGCCAGCAGAGGGCGGGCGGACACTGAAGCTTTCTTT. It is translated as CASRGRADTEAFF. The variable domain in full, with the rest retrieved from reference TRBV5-1 and TRBJ1-1, is KAGVTQTPRYLIKTRGQQVTLSCSPISGHRSVSWYQQTPGQGLQFLFEYFSETQRNKGNFPGRFSGRQFSNSRSEMNVSTLELGDSALYLCASRGRADTEAFFGQGTRLTVV.

By sample fraction, this clonotype is medium-sized. The chain employs TRBV7-6 and TRBJ2-1; 12 nucleotides align to TRBD2. V lost 3 bases, J lost 9 bases, and 6 bases stayed unmatched. Germline loops: CDR1 SGHVS, CDR2 FNYEAQ. CDR3 length: 15 amino acids. The CDR3 DNA reads TGTGCCAGCAGCTTCAGGACTAGCGGGACGGGTGAGCAGTTCTTC. Translating gives CASSFRTSGTGEQFF. The full variable domain, rest sourced from reference TRBV7-6 and TRBJ2-1, is GAGVSQSPRYKVTKRGQDVALRCDPISGHVSLYWYRQALGQGPEFLTYFNYEAQQDKSGLPNDRFSAERPEGSISTLTIQRTEQRDSAMYRCASSFRTSGTGEQFFGPGTRLTVL.

The rearrangement joins TRBV9 to TRBJ2-1, with a weak D call TRBD2 (5 bases). Per the germline V gene, CDR1 is SGDLS and CDR2 is YYNGEE. V was clipped by 2 bases and J by 6 bases, with 15 bases between them. This CDR3 comprises 15 residues. CDR3 in amino acids: CASSVWSEGRNEQFF. DNA of the CDR3: TGTGCCAGCAGCGTTTGGAGTGAGGGTCGCAATGAGCAGTTCTTC.

The chain links TRBV28 to TRBJ1-2; no definite D call. CDR3 length: 15 residues. Trimming left V 2 bases short and J 3 bases short, with 13 bases between. CDR1 and CDR2 (germline): MDHEN, SYDVKM. Here the CDR3 reads CASSLGYRVDYGYTF. DNA for the CDR3: TGTGCCAGCAGTTTAGGCTATAGGGTCGACTATGGCTACACCTTC.

The V gene is TRBV6-1, the J gene TRBJ1-2, with a possible D match to TRBD1 (5 bases). Trimming left V 7 bases short and J 0 bases short, with 15 bases between. Germline CDR1 and CDR2: MNHNS and SASEGT. The CDR3 has 15 amino acids. CDR3 amino acids: CASTSRTGPNYGYTF. Written as DNA, the CDR3 is TGTGCCAGCACCTCAAGAACGGGGCCTAACTATGGCTACACCTTC.

This CDR3 reads CASSLISGGQETQYF. In DNA form, the CDR3 reads TGTGCCAGCAGCTTAATTAGCGGGGGCCAAGAGACCCAGTACTTC. V and J are TRBV5-4 and TRBJ2-5, with TRBD2 matching over 9 bases. V lost 2 bases to trimming and J lost 1 base; unmatched junction nucleotides: 3. The CDR3 is 15 amino acids. Germline CDR1 is SGHNT and CDR2 is YYREEE (reference sequence).

The rearrangement links TRBV30 to TRBJ1-1; 7 bases match TRBD1. CDR1 is GTSNPN, CDR2 SVGIG, per germline (reference sequence). The length of the CDR3 is 13 residues. Trimming cost V 8 bases and J 4 bases; bases outside gene matches: 10. The CDR3 reads CAQLTGYGTEAFF. The CDR3 bases are TGTGCCCAATTGACAGGGTACGGCACTGAAGCTTTCTTT.

A few counts support this clonotype. The rearrangement links TRBV15 to TRBJ1-5; 7 positions agree with TRBD1. CDR1 and CDR2 from the germline V gene are LNHNV and YYDKDF (reference sequence). This CDR3 has 15 amino acids. V dropped 1 base and J dropped 8; count of bases not matched to a gene: 8. CDR3 residues: CATSRGTGHREPQHF. The CDR3 DNA reads TGTGCCACCAGCAGAGGGACAGGTCATAGGGAGCCCCAGCATTTT.